Below are 18 T cell receptor beta chains sequenced from a single sample in a study of spatial heterogeneity in lung cancer. Indicated time point: sample taken at primary tumor resection. One entry per CDR3 protein results from TCRdb running MiXCR on the 5' RACE reads. The sample consists of some 78,000 distinct CDR3 sequences, under 8.5% of them appearing once. This sample comprised PBMCs, obtained at surgery. The receptors come from a male donor with early-stage non-small cell lung cancer.

This clonotype was seen more than once but under ten times. This sequence joins TRBV3-1 and TRBJ2-7; D is possibly TRBD2 (8 bases). Germline CDR1 is LGHDT and CDR2 is YNNKEL (reference sequence). V lost 8 bases and J lost 1, with 18 bases in between. The CDR3 has 15 residues. CDR3 region: CASRTGGGPSYEQYF. As DNA, the CDR3 is TGTGCCAGCCGCACGGGAGGGGGCCCTTCCTACGAGCAGTACTTC.

This clonotype occurred a few times. CDR3 coding DNA: TGTGCCAGCAGCTTTGCGGCAGGGTTAAATGAGCAGTTCTTC. The encoded protein is CASSFAAGLNEQFF. V and J are TRBV11-2 and TRBJ2-1; a weak D match, TRBD1 (5 bases). Per the germline V gene, CDR1 is SGHAT and CDR2 is FQNNGV. This CDR3 region has 14 residues. V lost 3 bases and J 7 bases, leaving 13 bases between the germline ends.

There are many counts of this clonotype. The CDR3 nucleotides are TGTGCCAGCAGCCCAGGGGGTCTAGCGAGAACCTACAATGAGCAGTTCTTC. Protein sequence: CASSPGGLARTYNEQFF. V is TRBV7-8 and J is TRBJ2-1, with D possibly matching TRBD1 (7 bases). V was clipped by 5 bases and J by 2 bases, with 19 bases between them. The CDR3 runs 17 residues. CDR1 and CDR2 (germline): SGHVS, FQNEAQ.

In DNA, the CDR3 is TGCAGTGCCAAGAGGGGTGATAGCAATCAGCCCCAGCATTTT. Translated, it gives CSAKRGDSNQPQHF. The V and J genes are TRBV20-1 and TRBJ1-5; possible D gene TRBD1, 5 bases. V lost 6 bases to trimming and J lost 0 bases, with 12 bases between them. Germline assignment: CDR1 DFQATT and CDR2 SNEGSKA (reference sequence). This CDR3 spans 14 amino acids.

The V call is TRBV5-6, the J call TRBJ2-1; TRBD1 aligns across 8 bases. The CDR3 covers 15 residues. Germline assignment: CDR1 SGHDT and CDR2 YYEEEE. V lost 4 bases to trimming and J lost 0 bases; unmatched junction nucleotides: 3. The CDR3 nucleotides read TGTGCCAGCAGCCCCGGGACAGGCTCCTACAATGAGCAGTTCTTC. Translation gives CASSPGTGSYNEQFF.

This clonotype occurred many times. V and J are TRBV10-3 and TRBJ2-7; 7 positions agree with TRBD1. V was clipped by 2 bases and J by 6 bases; unmatched bases: 7. The germline gives CDR1 ENHRY, CDR2 SYGVKD. The CDR3 has 14 amino acids. The chain's CDR3 is CAISETKRDSEQYF. The CDR3 bases are TGTGCCATCAGTGAGACGAAAAGGGACAGCGAGCAGTACTTC.

V is TRBV4-2 and J is TRBJ2-1; weak D call: TRBD2 (6 bases). Germline-derived CDR1 and CDR2 are LGHNA and YNFKEQ. The CDR3 sequence is 13 residues long. V gave up 0 bases and J gave up 12 bases, with 12 bases separating them. For the CDR3, the DNA is TGTGCCAGCAGCCAAGATCGGGAGAGAGGGCAGTTCTTC. Amino acid sequence: CASSQDRERGQFF.

J is TRBJ1-2 and V is TRBV6-5; 9 nucleotides line up with TRBD1. Germline V gene sequence: CDR1 MNHEY, CDR2 SVGAGI. Germline trimming cut 3 bases from V and 4 bases from J; bases unmatched to any gene: 9. The CDR3 extends over 16 amino acids. The CDR3 is CASSYIRTGGSYGYTF. CDR3 DNA: TGTGCCAGCAGTTATATACGAACAGGGGGCAGCTATGGCTACACCTTC.

Worth noting for this clonotype: A much larger clone differs by one base, so this may be a read error. The rearrangement links TRBV5-4 to TRBJ1-2; tentative D call: TRBD1 (5 bases). CDR1 is SGHNT, CDR2 YYREEE, per germline (reference sequence). The CDR3 runs to 13 residues. CDR3 amino acids: CASSLRGRYSYTF. The CDR3 nucleotides read TGTGCCAGCAGCTTGAGGGGCCGCTATAGCTACACCTTC.

This clonotype came up many times. V is TRBV7-9 and J is TRBJ1-1, with D possibly being TRBD1 (5 bases). The germline V and J ends were trimmed by 4 bases and 11 bases, with 17 bases remaining between them. Germline lookup yields CDR1 SEHNR and CDR2 FQNEAQ (reference sequence). The CDR3 runs to 13 residues. CDR3 loop: CASSSGSGRGAFF. For the CDR3, the DNA is TGTGCCAGCAGCTCCGGGTCGGGCCGGGGGGCTTTCTTT.

This clonotype was recorded at least ten times. The chain recombines TRBV11-3 with TRBJ2-7, with TRBD1 matching over 10 bases. CDR3 length equals 14 residues. V gave up 4 bases and J gave up 3 bases; unmatched junction bases: 3. Looked up from germline, CDR1 is SGHNT and CDR2 is YENEEA. For the CDR3, the DNA is TGTGCCAGCAGCTACCGGACAGGGGGCTACGAGCAGTACTTC. Translated: CASSYRTGGYEQYF.

This sequence joins TRBV7-9 and TRBJ2-3; D is unclear. Germline CDR1 SEHNR, CDR2 FQNEAQ (reference sequence). This CDR3 has 12 residues. Trimming cost V 5 bases and J 4 bases, with 7 bases left between them. CDR3 nucleotides: TGTGCCAGCAGCCAAGAAGCAGATACGCAGTATTTT. The encoded protein is CASSQEADTQYF.

Many counts were recorded for this clonotype. V usage is TRBV19 and J usage is TRBJ2-1, with D unclear. CDR3 length: 15 amino acids. The V gene lost 5 bases and the J gene lost 7 bases, with 18 bases spanning the gap. Germline values: CDR1 LNHDA, CDR2 SQIVND (reference sequence). The CDR3 sequence: CASSRSNLNANEQFF. In nucleotides, the CDR3 is TGTGCCAGTAGTCGTTCGAACCTAAACGCTAATGAGCAGTTCTTC.

This clonotype occurred a few times. The chain has TRBV7-3 and TRBJ2-5; TRBD1 matches at 9 bases. Trimming removed 5 bases from V and 5 bases from J; junction bases left unmatched: 9. This CDR3 has 15 residues. CDR1 and CDR2 from the germline V gene are SGHTA and FQGTGA. CDR3 loop: CASSPTGTGMETQYF. The CDR3 coding sequence is TGTGCCAGCAGCCCAACCGGGACAGGGATGGAGACCCAGTACTTC.

This clonotype was counted at least ten times. CDR3 region: CATSRDLGSNTGELFF. Written as DNA, the CDR3 is TGTGCCACCAGCAGAGATTTGGGCAGCAACACCGGGGAGCTGTTTTTT. The V and J genes are TRBV15 and TRBJ2-2; no reliable D call. The CDR3 runs 16 residues. V was shortened by 0 bases and J by 2 bases, with 10 bases between the two germline ends. The germline CDR1 and CDR2 sequences are LNHNV and YYDKDF (reference sequence). Based on the CDR3 plus reference TRBV15 and TRBJ2-2, the full variable domain is DAMVIQNPRYQVTQFGKPVTLSCSQTLNHNVMYWYQQKSSQAPKLLFHYYDKDFNNEADTPDNFQSRRPNTSFCFLDIRSPGLGDTAMYLCATSRDLGSNTGELFFGEGSRLTVL.

This clonotype has at least ten counts. The chain has TRBV6-6 and TRBJ2-1; no definite D call. Germline loops: CDR1 MNHNY, CDR2 SVGAGI (reference sequence). The V end lost 0 bases, the J end lost 6 bases, and 15 bases lay between the germline ends. This CDR3 has 16 amino acids. CDR3 protein: CASSYSISPGGNEQFF. The CDR3 DNA is TGTGCCAGCAGTTACTCGATTAGTCCGGGTGGCAATGAGCAGTTCTTC.

This clonotype is medium-sized by share. The chain uses TRBV2 and TRBJ2-7; no reliable D call. Germline V gene data show CDR1 as SNHLY and CDR2 as FYNNEI. V lost 5 bases and J 2 bases, leaving 4 bases between the germline ends. This CDR3 is 11 amino acids long. CDR3 nucleotides: TGTGCCAGCAGTCCGACCTACGAGCAGTACTTC. Amino acids: CASSPTYEQYF.

A word on this clonotype: The junction does not match germline at one end; this may be a read error. The chain joins TRBV6-6 to TRBJ2-3; 12 nucleotides match TRBD2. The CDR3 extends over 14 amino acids. Germline V gene lookup returns CDR1 MNHNY and CDR2 SVGAGI (reference sequence). CDR3 region: CVSRLAGAVDTQYF. The CDR3 region has the DNA TGTGTCAGCAGACTAGCGGGAGCCGTAGATACGCAGTATTTT.